One sample yielded the 22 T cell receptor beta chains listed below, sequenced in a study of breast tumors, draining lymph nodes, adjacent tissues. Each CDR3 protein is one row after TCRdb ran MiXCR on the multiplex PCR reads. The sample comprises about 180,000 distinct CDR3 sequences, 33% of which are singletons, and about 3.8% rests with the top ten. Breast cancer patients provided tissue from their axillary draining lymph nodes. The sample comprised axillary lymph node tissue. These receptors were collected from a female donor with breast cancer. Some clones in this sample may be carry-over from other donors' samples.

This clonotype was counted ten times or more. J is TRBJ2-5 and V is TRBV27; D perhaps matches TRBD2 (6 bases). CDR1 and CDR2 from the germline V gene are MNHEY and SMNVEV (reference sequence). The CDR3 is 14 amino acids. Trimming took off 2 bases at V and 7 bases at J, with 14 bases between the two ends. This CDR3 is CASSLTDSGRTQYF. The CDR3 DNA sequence: TGTGCCAGCAGTTTAACAGACTCCGGGAGGACCCAGTACTTC.

In its sample, this clonotype was seen many times. J is TRBJ1-2 and V is TRBV2; the match to TRBD1 covers 8 bases. Germline V CDR1 and CDR2: SNHLY, FYNNEI. V was clipped by 6 bases and J by 8 bases; unmatched bases: 14. This CDR3 comprises 15 residues. CDR3 protein: CASRGDRGVFSGYTF. The CDR3 nucleotides are TGTGCCAGCAGGGGAGACAGGGGAGTCTTTTCGGGCTACACCTTC.

At least ten counts were recorded for this clonotype. The chain joins TRBV13 to TRBJ2-7; weak D call: TRBD2 (5 bases). Germline loops: CDR1 PRHDT, CDR2 FYEKMQ (reference sequence). V was cut by 3 bases and J by 1 base, with 19 bases left in between. This CDR3 is built from 17 residues. This CDR3 is CASSFLPPAGESYEQYF. The CDR3 bases are TGTGCCAGCAGCTTTCTCCCCCCGGCGGGCGAATCCTACGAGCAGTACTTC. Filled out from reference TRBV13 and TRBJ2-7, the complete variable domain reads AAGVIQSPRHLIKEKRETATLKCYPIPRHDTVYWYQQGPGQDPQFLISFYEKMQSDKGSIPDRFSAQQFSDYHSELNMSSLELGDSALYFCASSFLPPAGESYEQYFGPGTRLTVT.

This clonotype occurred many times. This chain joins TRBV9 and TRBJ2-2; the match to TRBD2 covers 7 bases. Germline CDR1 reads SGDLS; CDR2 reads YYNGEE. Trimming took 0 bases from V and 0 from J; bases not matched to a gene: 2. The CDR3 spans 16 residues. CDR3 region: CASSVVTSPNTGELFF. CDR3 bases: TGTGCCAGCAGCGTAGTGACTAGCCCGAACACCGGGGAGCTGTTTTTT. Based on the CDR3 plus reference TRBV9 and TRBJ2-2, the full variable domain is DSGVTQTPKHLITATGQRVTLRCSPRSGDLSVYWYQQSLDQGLQFLIQYYNGEERAKGNILERFSAQQFPDLHSELNLSSLELGDSALYFCASSVVTSPNTGELFFGEGSRLTVL.

This clonotype was observed at least ten times. The V gene is TRBV6-5, the J gene TRBJ2-7; D not certain. This CDR3 contains 14 residues. Germline CDR1 reads MNHEY; CDR2 reads SVGAGI. V shed 0 bases and J shed 3 bases, with 9 bases lying between them. CDR3 residues: CASSYSDRNYEQYF. The CDR3 DNA sequence: TGTGCCAGCAGTTACTCGGATAGAAACTACGAGCAGTACTTC.

The J gene is TRBJ2-1, the V gene TRBV15; tentatively, D is TRBD2 (6 bases). The CDR3 runs to 17 residues. The ends were cut back, 3 bases at V and 2 bases at J, with 17 bases in the middle. The germline CDR1 and CDR2 sequences are LNHNV and YYDKDF (reference sequence). The CDR3 reads CATSSDPGRDPYNEQFF. The CDR3 DNA follows: TGTGCCACCAGCAGTGATCCCGGGAGAGACCCCTACAATGAGCAGTTCTTC.

This chain uses TRBV28 with TRBJ2-2; 7 nucleotides match TRBD2. The CDR3 has 14 residues. V gave up 6 bases and J gave up 6 bases; unmatched junction bases: 7. The V gene's germline CDR1 is MDHEN and CDR2 SYDVKM. The CDR3 bases are TGTGCCAGCAGGGGAGGGGCAGAGGCCGGGGAGCTGTTTTTT. This encodes CASRGGAEAGELFF.

The chain is built from TRBV29-1 and TRBJ1-2; 8 nucleotides align to TRBD1. This CDR3 is built from 14 residues. CDR1 and CDR2 from the germline V gene are SQVTM and ANQGSEA. V was clipped by 1 base and J by 6 bases; unmatched bases: 7. The CDR3 loop is CSVEGGRGRDGYTF. The CDR3 coding sequence is TGCAGCGTTGAAGGGGGCAGGGGGCGGGATGGCTACACCTTC.

The chain carries TRBV25-1 and TRBJ2-7; the D gene is possibly TRBD2 (6 bases). Trimming left V 3 bases short and J 0 bases short, with 15 bases between. This CDR3 is built from 16 residues. From germline, CDR1 is MGHDK and CDR2 SYGVNS. This chain's CDR3 is CASSDPRAGHSYEQYF. The CDR3 nucleotides read TGTGCCAGCAGTGACCCCCGGGCGGGGCACTCCTACGAGCAGTACTTC.

In its sample, this clonotype was seen once. The V call is TRBV4-1, the J call TRBJ2-3; TRBD2 aligns across 7 bases. Trimming took 1 base from V and 7 from J; bases not matched to a gene: 8. The CDR3 has 15 amino acids. Germline values: CDR1 MGHRA, CDR2 YSYEKL. CDR3 protein: CASSQVRTSQHTQYF. CDR3 bases: TGCGCCAGCAGCCAAGTTAGGACTAGTCAGCATACGCAGTATTTT.

With regard to this clonotype: Since the CDR3 does not end with the conserved phenylalanine or tryptophan, this likely comes from a read error. This chain connects TRBV19 to TRBJ2-7, with a weak D call TRBD2 (5 bases). CDR3 size: 13 residues. V was clipped by 5 bases and J by 4 bases, with 12 bases between them. Germline V gene lookup returns CDR1 LNHDA and CDR2 SQIVND (reference sequence). The CDR3 region has the DNA TGTGCCAGTAGTGCCGGGAACGTATACGAGCAGTACCTC. Protein sequence: CASSAGNVYEQYL.

This clonotype has a count of ten or more. This chain uses TRBV20-1 with TRBJ1-6; 8 nucleotides line up with TRBD1. Germline V gene data show CDR1 as DFQATT and CDR2 as SNEGSKA (reference sequence). This CDR3 has 15 residues. Trimming cost V 3 bases and J 6 bases; bases outside gene matches: 7. The chain's CDR3 is CSARGSGGSNSPLHF. CDR3 DNA: TGCAGTGCTAGGGGGTCAGGGGGCAGTAATTCACCCCTCCACTTT.

The chain couples TRBV20-1 to TRBJ1-6; TRBD1 aligns across 8 bases. With V trimmed by 8 bases and J by 7 bases, 10 bases remained unmatched. Per germline, CDR1 DFQATT and CDR2 SNEGSKA (reference sequence). The length of the CDR3 is 14 residues. Written as DNA, the CDR3 is TGCAGTTCCCTAAGGACAGGGAGCAATTCACCCCTCCACTTT. Its translation: CSSLRTGSNSPLHF.

As concerns this clonotype: A much larger clone differs from this one at a single base, so this may be a read error. The chain recombines TRBV28 with TRBJ2-6; D remains unclear. Germline V gene lookup returns CDR1 MDHEN and CDR2 SYDVKM. This CDR3 has 13 residues. The CDR3 reads CANSFPGANVLTF. The CDR3 DNA sequence: TGTGCCAACAGTTTTCCTGGGGCCAACGTCCTGACTTTC. The full variable domain, in which reference TRBV28 and TRBJ2-6 provide the parts outside the CDR3, is DVKVTQSSRYLVKRTGEKVFLECVQDMDHENMFWYRQDPGLGLRLIYFSYDVKMKEKGDIPEGYSVSREKKERFSLILESASTNQTSMYLCANSFPGANVLTFGAGSRLTVL.

As regards this clonotype: Given a much more abundant clone one base away, this may be a read error. The chain joins TRBV3-1 to TRBJ2-1, with D unclear. CDR1 is LGHDT and CDR2 is YNNKEL in the germline V gene (reference sequence). CDR3 length: 12 amino acids. The chain's CDR3 is CPSSLGTNEQFF. In nucleotides, the CDR3 is TGTCCCAGCAGCCTGGGAACCAATGAGCAGTTCTTC.

The rearrangement uses TRBV6-5 and TRBJ1-6; perhaps TRBD1 as D (5 bases). The CDR3 totals 18 residues. Trimming left V 10 bases short and J 0 bases short, with 22 bases between. From germline, CDR1 is MNHEY and CDR2 SVGAGI. The CDR3 protein is CATSRGDPRNSYNSPLHF. The CDR3 coding sequence is TGTGCCACCTCGAGGGGTGACCCGCGAAACTCCTATAATTCACCCCTCCACTTT.

This clonotype has a count of ten or more. V gene TRBV7-3 combines with J gene TRBJ2-1, with 9 bases fitting TRBD2. This CDR3 has 15 residues. V lost 5 bases to trimming and J lost 9 bases; unmatched junction nucleotides: 11. Per germline, CDR1 SGHTA and CDR2 FQGTGA. This CDR3 is CASSPWGGGAGEQFF. The CDR3 nucleotides read TGTGCCAGCAGCCCATGGGGCGGGGGGGCCGGTGAGCAGTTCTTC. Based on the CDR3 plus reference TRBV7-3 and TRBJ2-1, the full variable domain is GAGVSQTPSNKVTEKGKYVELRCDPISGHTALYWYRQSLGQGPEFLIYFQGTGAADDSGLPNDRFFAVRPEGSVSTLKIQRTERGDSAVYLCASSPWGGGAGEQFFGPGTRLTVL.

This clonotype has ten or more counts. This sequence joins TRBV7-6 and TRBJ2-3; no reliable D call. CDR1 SGHVS and CDR2 FNYEAQ come from the germline V gene. Trimming stripped 5 bases from V and 2 bases from J, with 14 bases between. The CDR3 sequence is 15 residues long. The DNA of the CDR3 is TGTGCCAGCAGCCCCTCTGGTCTAGTCACAGATACGCAGTATTTT. It yields the protein CASSPSGLVTDTQYF.

This clonotype was recorded many times. This chain joins TRBV19 and TRBJ1-4; D gene unclear. Germline values: CDR1 LNHDA, CDR2 SQIVND (reference sequence). V was trimmed by 6 bases and J by 5 bases, leaving 16 bases between them. CDR3 size: 15 residues. The CDR3 DNA reads TGTGCCAGTAGGGAGGGAGGGCGGCCGAATGAAAAACTGTTTTTT. Its protein product is CASREGGRPNEKLFF.

In its sample, this clonotype was seen many times. This may stem from a read error, because a much larger clone lies one nucleotide away. The conserved phenylalanine or tryptophan is not found at the CDR3 terminus, so this likely reflects a read error. The gene calls are TRBV14 and TRBJ2-1; no firm D call. There are 13 residues in the CDR3. Germline V gene data show CDR1 as SGHDN and CDR2 as FVKESK. The V and J ends lost 0 bases and 12 bases respectively, with 12 bases between them. The CDR3 coding sequence is TGTGCCAGCAGCCAAGAGCTAGATATGGCGCAGTTCTCC. Translating gives CASSQELDMAQFS.

This clonotype was counted ten times or more. The genes are TRBV7-9 and TRBJ1-5, with TRBD1 matching 7 bases. Per germline, CDR1 SEHNR and CDR2 FQNEAQ (reference sequence). V shed 5 bases and J 4 bases; nucleotides not matched to a gene: 5. This CDR3 comprises 14 residues. The CDR3 nucleotides are TGTGCCAGCAGCCCCAGGGGGGGAAATCAGCCCCAGCATTTT. Protein: CASSPRGGNQPQHF.

The chain employs TRBV20-1 and TRBJ2-5, with D possibly matching TRBD2 (5 bases). The V gene's germline CDR1 is DFQATT and CDR2 SNEGSKA (reference sequence). Trimming removed 6 bases at V and 2 bases at J, with 10 bases between. There are 12 residues in the CDR3. CDR3 DNA sequence: TGCAGTGCAGCGGACGAGCAAGAGACCCAGTACTTC. This encodes CSAADEQETQYF.